This record covers a single T cell receptor beta chain. What this receptor recognizes is not known. No base quality information exists; no much larger clone differs at one position. This specimen's time point label, per the study, means: baseline before oral tofacitinib. Lesional scalp punch biopsies and peripheral blood were obtained from alopecia areata patients. After PBMCs were isolated by density centrifugation and stained for CD3, CD4 and CD8, a FACSAria was used to sort CD4+ and CD8+ T cells. V loses 1 base of germline sequence and J loses 6 bases, and the interval between the two ends is 19 bases. Counted from cysteine to phenylalanine, this CDR3 has 16 amino acids. Only CDR3 DNA remains: 48 bases, in frame from the first base. The germline V gene supplies CDR1 SGHAT and CDR2 FQNNGV. Receptor amplification or capture employed the immunoSEQ multiplex PCR assay. For TCR sequencing, RNA was extracted from every sample and reverse transcribed into cDNA to serve as template. SuperScript III was used for first-strand cDNA synthesis, primed with a 2:1 mix of oligo-dT and random hexamers. Amplification bias was assessed with a synthetic immune receptor repertoire, and residual bias was removed computationally. The paper's processing steps were these. After raw reads were preprocessed to remove errors, the CDR3 was defined following IMGT conventions as running from the conserved cysteine to phenylalanine. To get clonality, Shannon entropy was normalized by log2 of the number of productive unique TCRs and the result was subtracted from 1. Scalp TCRbeta sequences were cross-referenced with sorted blood CD4 and CD8 repertoires so that the CD4 or CD8 identity of scalp clones could be inferred. TCRdb mirrors the immuneACCESS table, restricted to in-frame sequences. Some clones are absent from its copies; in checked studies, under half trace to an unresolved V gene, and the reason for the others is unknown. The D gene and trimming were derived from the DNA, and the V and J assignments and clone size from that table. The sample data list roughly 140,000 clones, and about 50% of these were observed just once. Approximately 19% of the sample is taken by the ten largest.

These data originate in a study of CD8+ T cells in alopecia areata listed by TCRdb under 2018. About the study as a whole: The treated patients, all with moderate-to-severe alopecia areata, were enrolled in an open-label pilot trial of oral tofacitinib given at 5 to 10 mg twice daily. Tofacitinib was administered for 6 to 18 months, and 6 months of follow-up off drug were then conducted to assess delayed response and recurrence. RNA came from the PAXgene miRNA kit for fixed scalp, the miRNeasy kit for PBMCs, and the RNeasy kit for mouse skin. To study T cell clonal expansion in alopecia areata, the researchers applied high-throughput TCRbeta sequencing to both the C3H/HeJ mouse model and human patients. Biopsies were taken from tofacitinib-treated patients at baseline and at 4 and 24 weeks of treatment, and a later scalp biopsy was taken in several of the tofacitinib-treated patients. Clonality in the scalp was compared among normal scalp (n=4), patchy alopecia areata scalp (n=8), and alopecia totalis/universalis scalp (n=8). Human TCRbeta sequencing covered scalp tissue and sorted CD4+ and CD8+ peripheral blood T cells from patchy and totalis/universalis alopecia areata patients and healthy controls. Amplification of TCRbeta CDR3 regions was done by immunoSEQ multiplex PCR using 35 Vbeta forward primers and 13 Jbeta reverse primers. Paper-wide results and their limitations: Resident alphabeta T cells in normal human skin are also sequenced, complicating scalp TCR repertoire analysis, unlike mouse skin dominated by gammadelta T cells. Lesional scalp, especially in alopecia totalis/universalis, showed higher clonality and more expanded CD8+ clones than normal scalp, suggesting antigenic drive. TCR sequences shared between patients were less clear than in mice, possibly partly because of HLA diversity in the patient population.

The input for sequencing was CD8+ T cells sorted from blood, taken at week 0. The chain was built from TRBV11-2 and TRBJ2-7, with TRBD2 tentatively as D gene (7 bases match). The sequence derives from a human donor with alopecia areata. The DNA sequence is given as TGTGCCAGCAGCTTAGGGGGGGGCGGGGCCCCGCTCGAGCAGTACTTC. This yields the protein CASSLGGGGAPLEQYF. When the CDR3 is completed using the reference TRBV11-2 and TRBJ2-7 genes on either side, the full variable domain is EAGVAQSPRYKIIEKRQSVAFWCNPISGHATLYWYQQILGQGPKLLIQFQNNGVVDDSQLPKDRFSAERLKGVDSTLKIQPAKLEDSAVYLCASSLGGGGAPLEQYFGPGTRLTVT.